This entry lists 2 T cell receptor beta chains sequenced from one sample in a study of blood T cells in healthy people across ages. PCR was performed a second time for roughly 7 to 12 cycles using a sample-barcoded 5' primer and a J-beta primer mix. TCRdb re-analysed the 5' RACE reads in MiXCR, keeping a single row per CDR3 protein. This sample has roughly 1.5 million distinct CDR3 sequences, with 35% to 45% found just once. The sequenced sample consisted of blood. Receptors were obtained from a woman younger than 30 in good health.

The sample holds a few counts of this clonotype. V and J are TRBV9 and TRBJ1-1; D is possibly TRBD1 (5 bases). There are 15 residues in the CDR3. Trimming pared 7 bases from V and 6 bases from J, leaving 22 bases between. The germline gives CDR1 SGDLS, CDR2 YYNGEE. CDR3: CASGLGGTARAEAFF. For the CDR3, the DNA is TGTGCCAGCGGGCTCGGGGGTACGGCCCGGGCTGAAGCTTTCTTT.

V gene TRBV7-2 combines with J gene TRBJ2-5; D gene unclear. The ends were cut back, 2 bases at V and 11 bases at J, with 12 bases in the middle. Germline V gene data show CDR1 as SGHTA and CDR2 as FQGNSA. This CDR3 contains 12 residues. CDR3 nucleotide sequence: TGTGCCAGCAGCTTAAGCCCCGGTGAGCAGTACTTC. Amino acid sequence: CASSLSPGEQYF.